These 27 T cell receptor beta chains came from one sample sequenced in a study of CXCR3-negative and CXCR3-positive naive CD8 T cells. cDNA libraries for TRB were generated by 5' RACE incorporating UMI labels. From its re-call of the 5' RACE reads, TCRdb lists each CDR3 protein once, without DNA. This repertoire includes fewer than 95,000 distinct CDR3 sequences. The sequencing sample was made of naive CXCR3- CD8+ T cells from blood. Subset noted: CD45RO-CCR7+CD27+CD95- naive CD8+ T cells lacking CXCR3 (TNR3-). All receptors come from a human donor in good health. Some clones in this sample may be carry-over from other donors' samples.

The chain is built from TRBV29-1 and TRBJ1-2; TCRdb calls TRBD1, which cannot be checked without DNA. There are 15 residues in the CDR3. In germline, CDR1 is SQVTM, CDR2 ANQGSEA. This CDR3 reads CSVVDPQGSIYGYTF.

The chain uses TRBV28 and TRBJ2-7. In germline, CDR1 is MDHEN, CDR2 SYDVKM. This CDR3 region has 12 residues. CDR3 protein: CATFGGPYEQYF.

This rearrangement joins TRBV6-2 or TRBV6-3 to TRBJ1-1. This CDR3 contains 15 residues. Germline loops: CDR1 MNHEY, CDR2 SVGEGT. The CDR3 region is CASSYSSRGNTEAFF.

The V call is TRBV28, the J call TRBJ2-7. CDR1 and CDR2 from the germline V gene are MDHEN and SYDVKM. CDR3 size: 12 residues. CDR3 sequence reads: CASSSPVPEQYF.

The chain couples TRBV7-8 to TRBJ2-7. Germline V gene data show CDR1 as SGHVS and CDR2 as FQNEAQ. The CDR3 runs 11 residues. The CDR3 here is CASSLMNEQYF.

The chain combines TRBV18 with TRBJ2-5; as DNA is missing, the TRBD1 call by TCRdb cannot be tested. This CDR3 is 16 amino acids long. Germline assignment: CDR1 KGHSH and CDR2 LQKENI. The CDR3 protein is CASSPPSPDAYETQYF.

The rearrangement joins TRBV27 to TRBJ2-1; TCRdb's D call of TRBD2 is untestable without DNA. From germline, CDR1 is MNHEY and CDR2 SMNVEV (reference sequence). This CDR3 has 17 residues. The CDR3 is CASSSHRTSEAYNEQFF.

The chain couples TRBV29-1 to TRBJ2-7; without DNA, the TCRdb call of TRBD1 cannot be checked. Germline V CDR1 and CDR2: SQVTM, ANQGSEA. The CDR3 has 13 residues. CDR3 sequence reads: CSVETGQGYEQYF.

The V gene is TRBV14, the J gene TRBJ2-3. Germline V gives CDR1 SGHDN, CDR2 FVKESK. The CDR3 has 16 residues. The CDR3 here is CASSQRAWGRSDTQYF.

The gene calls are TRBV29-1 and TRBJ2-2. From germline, CDR1 is SQVTM and CDR2 ANQGSEA. The CDR3 is 13 residues long. The CDR3 loop is CSVVVSNTGELFF.

V gene TRBV29-1 combines with J gene TRBJ2-7; TCRdb selects TRBD1, and the lack of DNA leaves this call unchecked. This CDR3 spans 12 amino acids. Germline-derived CDR1 and CDR2 are SQVTM and ANQGSEA. The chain's CDR3 is CSVDRDQGEQYF.

J is TRBJ1-2 and V is TRBV4-1. CDR3 length equals 13 residues. Germline values: CDR1 MGHRA, CDR2 YSYEKL. This chain's CDR3 is CASSQDTNYGYTF.

V and J are TRBV12-3 or TRBV12-4 and TRBJ2-3; TCRdb returns TRBD1, unconfirmable since there is no DNA. The CDR3 extends over 14 amino acids. This chain's CDR3 is CASRPGTNTDTQYF.

The gene calls are TRBV4-3 and TRBJ2-1; TCRdb's assignment of TRBD2 cannot be checked, as there is no DNA. The CDR3 is made up of 16 amino acids. CDR1 and CDR2 from the germline V gene are LGHNA and YSLEER. CDR3 sequence reads: CASSQYSGGRGNEQFF.

The V gene is TRBV23-1, the J gene TRBJ2-3; the TCRdb D gene call, TRBD2, has no DNA to confirm it. TRBV23-1 qualifies as an ORF whose function is uncertain. The CDR3 length is 14 residues. This chain's CDR3 is CASSPQGGRDTQYF.

The chain is built from TRBV12-3 or TRBV12-4 and TRBJ1-2; absent DNA, TCRdb's TRBD1 call cannot be checked. This CDR3 is built from 12 residues. CDR3 protein: CASARGDYGYTF.

This chain joins TRBV28 and TRBJ1-1; the D gene TCRdb calls, TRBD1, cannot be checked with no DNA. The CDR3 covers 15 residues. From germline, CDR1 is MDHEN and CDR2 SYDVKM. CDR3 sequence: CASTPEWGGSTEAFF.

The chain links TRBV7-2 to TRBJ2-4; with no DNA, the TCRdb D assignment of TRBD1 cannot be verified. CDR3 length: 13 amino acids. CDR1 and CDR2 (germline): SGHTA, FQGNSA. The CDR3: CASSLSGGNIQYF. The full variable domain, its missing parts supplied by reference TRBV7-2 and TRBJ2-4, is GAGVSQSPSNKVTEKGKDVELRCDPISGHTALYWYRQSLGQGLEFLIYFQGNSAPDKSGLPSDRFSAERTGGSVSTLTIQRTQQEDSAVYLCASSLSGGNIQYFGAGTRLSVL.

The chain has TRBV28 and TRBJ1-5; TCRdb's D call, TRBD1, is unchecked because there is no DNA. The CDR3 consists of 16 residues. Germline CDR1 MDHEN, CDR2 SYDVKM. Here the CDR3 reads CASSSSRGRLNQPQHF.

This chain connects TRBV5-1 to TRBJ2-7; without DNA, the TCRdb call of TRBD2 cannot be checked. The CDR3 has 15 residues. The germline V gene has CDR1 SGHRS and CDR2 YFSETQ. This CDR3 reads CASSLSGRSHYEQYF.

CDR3 residues: CASNGGSPNNEQFF. This rearrangement joins TRBV6-5 to TRBJ2-1; TCRdb calls TRBD2, which cannot be checked without DNA. CDR3 length: 14 residues. Germline-derived CDR1 and CDR2 are MNHEY and SVGAGI.

V is TRBV29-1 and J is TRBJ1-1; TCRdb gives TRBD1 as the D gene, but with no DNA this cannot be confirmed. Germline CDR1 and CDR2: SQVTM and ANQGSEA. The CDR3 loop spans 13 amino acids. CDR3 in amino acids: CSVDPGLGTEAFF.

The chain recombines TRBV28 with TRBJ2-7; the TCRdb call, TRBD1, lacks DNA for checking. CDR1 and CDR2 (germline): MDHEN, SYDVKM. This CDR3 has 13 residues. The CDR3 loop reads CAGSLRTGDEQYF.

CDR3 residues: CASSPQELTGTQYF. The J gene is TRBJ2-5, the V gene TRBV7-3. This CDR3 has 14 amino acids. Germline CDR1 and CDR2: SGHTA and FQGTGA.

The chain links TRBV14 to TRBJ1-1; TCRdb lists TRBD1, though no DNA is available to test this call. This CDR3 has 16 residues. CDR1 is SGHDN, CDR2 FVKESK, per germline. The CDR3 here is CASRRGRQHSYTEAFF.

The gene calls are TRBV5-1 and TRBJ2-7. This CDR3 has 14 amino acids. The germline V gene has CDR1 SGHRS and CDR2 YFSETQ. The CDR3 reads CASSLGQRFYEQYF.

The gene calls are TRBV7-9 and TRBJ1-4; TCRdb designates TRBD1, a call that cannot be tested without DNA. Germline V lookup: CDR1 SEHNR, CDR2 FQNEAQ (reference sequence). The CDR3 is 18 residues long. CDR3 residues: CASSIINPTARTGEKLFF.